This T cell receptor (beta chain) is drawn from a study of blood T cell repertoires in COVID-19. The wider study: In each case, the material was cDNA or gDNA derived from T cells, B-cell-depleted T cells, or PBMCs.

This clone was seen more than once but under ten times. Germline V CDR1 and CDR2: SGHDN, FVKESK. V gave up 1 base and J gave up 9 bases, with 10 bases separating them. The CDR3 spans 14 residues. Clones were sequenced by immunoSEQ multiplex PCR, and TCRdb holds only the in-frame ones, with some missing. Of some 240,000 clones in the sample, around 80% were seen once. The sequenced material came from PBMCs or T cells enriched from blood (not recorded which). The genes are TRBV14 and TRBJ1-6; D gene ambiguous. This receptor was identified in a young man with acute COVID-19. The CDR3: CASSQGAAASPLHF. CDR3 coding DNA: TGTGCCAGCAGCCAAGGCGCGGCCGCTTCACCCCTCCACTTT.